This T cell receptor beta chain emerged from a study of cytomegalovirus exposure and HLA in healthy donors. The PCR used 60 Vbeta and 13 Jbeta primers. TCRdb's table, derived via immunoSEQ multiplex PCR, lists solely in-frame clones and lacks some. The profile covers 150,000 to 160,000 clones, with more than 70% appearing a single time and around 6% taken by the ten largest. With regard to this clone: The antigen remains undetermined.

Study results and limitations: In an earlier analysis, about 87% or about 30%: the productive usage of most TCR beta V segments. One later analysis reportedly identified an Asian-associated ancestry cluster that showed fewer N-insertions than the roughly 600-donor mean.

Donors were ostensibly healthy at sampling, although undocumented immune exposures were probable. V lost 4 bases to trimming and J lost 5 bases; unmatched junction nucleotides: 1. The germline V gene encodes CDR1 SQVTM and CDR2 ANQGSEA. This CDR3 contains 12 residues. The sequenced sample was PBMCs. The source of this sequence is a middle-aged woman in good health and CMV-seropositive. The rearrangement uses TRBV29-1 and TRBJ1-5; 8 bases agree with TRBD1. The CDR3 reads CSVGTGYQPQHF. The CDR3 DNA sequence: TGCAGCGTTGGGACAGGGTATCAGCCCCAGCATTTT.